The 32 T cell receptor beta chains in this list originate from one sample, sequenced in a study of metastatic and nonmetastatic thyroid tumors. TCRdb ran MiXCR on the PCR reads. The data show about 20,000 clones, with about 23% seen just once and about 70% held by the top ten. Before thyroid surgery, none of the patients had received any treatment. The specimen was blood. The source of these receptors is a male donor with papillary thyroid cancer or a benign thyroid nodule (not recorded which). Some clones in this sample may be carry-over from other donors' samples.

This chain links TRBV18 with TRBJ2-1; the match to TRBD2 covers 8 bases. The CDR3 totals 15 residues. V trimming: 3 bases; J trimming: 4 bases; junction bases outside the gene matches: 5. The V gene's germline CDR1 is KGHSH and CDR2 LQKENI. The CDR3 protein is CASSPREGRYNEQFF. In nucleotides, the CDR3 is TGTGCCAGCTCACCTCGGGAGGGCCGGTACAATGAGCAGTTCTTC. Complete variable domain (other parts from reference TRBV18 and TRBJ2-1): NAGVMQNPRHLVRRRGQEARLRCSPMKGHSHVYWYRQLPEEGLKFMVYLQKENIIDESGMPKERFSAEFPKEGPSILRIQQVVRGDSAAYFCASSPREGRYNEQFFGPGTRLTVL.

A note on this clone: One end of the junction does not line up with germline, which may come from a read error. The CDR3 bases are TGTGCCAGCAGCCTTCGGGACAGGGGGGACGAGCGGTACTTC. Its translation is CASSLRDRGDERYF. The V call is TRBV7-6, the J call TRBJ2-7, with 11 bases identical to TRBD1. The CDR3 contains 14 residues. Looked up from germline, CDR1 is SGHVS and CDR2 is FNYEAQ.

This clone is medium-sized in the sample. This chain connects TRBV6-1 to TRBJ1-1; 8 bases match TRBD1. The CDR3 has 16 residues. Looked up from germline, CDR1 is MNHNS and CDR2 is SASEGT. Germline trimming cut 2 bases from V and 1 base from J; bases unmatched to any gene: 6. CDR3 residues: CASSEFMGTGNTEAFF. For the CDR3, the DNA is TGTGCCAGCAGTGAATTTATGGGGACAGGGAACACTGAAGCTTTCTTT.

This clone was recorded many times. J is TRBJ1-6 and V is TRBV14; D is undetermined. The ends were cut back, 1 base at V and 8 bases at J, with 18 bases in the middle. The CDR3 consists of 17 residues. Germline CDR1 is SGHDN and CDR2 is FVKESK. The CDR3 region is CASSQGGIRTIHSPLHF. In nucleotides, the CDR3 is TGTGCCAGCAGCCAAGGCGGTATAAGGACCATACATTCACCCCTCCACTTT.

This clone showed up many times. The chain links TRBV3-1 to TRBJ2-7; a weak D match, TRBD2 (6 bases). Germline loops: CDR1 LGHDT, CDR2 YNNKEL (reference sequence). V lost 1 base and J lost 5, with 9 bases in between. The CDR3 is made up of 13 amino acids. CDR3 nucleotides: TGTGCCAGCAGCCAAGTGGCGGGGAACGAGCAGTACTTC. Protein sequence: CASSQVAGNEQYF.

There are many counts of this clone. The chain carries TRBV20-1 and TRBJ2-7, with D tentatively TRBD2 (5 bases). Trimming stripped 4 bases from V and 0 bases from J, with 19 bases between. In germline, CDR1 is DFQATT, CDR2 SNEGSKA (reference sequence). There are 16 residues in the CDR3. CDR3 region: CSAIGVGSASSYEQYF. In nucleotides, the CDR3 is TGCAGTGCTATCGGTGTGGGTAGCGCGAGCTCCTACGAGCAGTACTTC.

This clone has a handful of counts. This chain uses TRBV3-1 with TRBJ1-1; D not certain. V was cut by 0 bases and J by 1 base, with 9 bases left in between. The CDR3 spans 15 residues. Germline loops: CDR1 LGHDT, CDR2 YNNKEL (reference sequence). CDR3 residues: CASSQDSGGNTEAFF. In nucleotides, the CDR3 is TGTGCCAGCAGCCAAGATTCCGGCGGGAACACTGAAGCTTTCTTT.

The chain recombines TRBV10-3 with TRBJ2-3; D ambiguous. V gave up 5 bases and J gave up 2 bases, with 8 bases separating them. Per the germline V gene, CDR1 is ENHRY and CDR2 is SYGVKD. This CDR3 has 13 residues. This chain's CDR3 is CAISRTNTDTQYF. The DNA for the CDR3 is TGTGCCATCAGTCGAACCAACACAGATACGCAGTATTTT.

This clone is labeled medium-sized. Here the CDR3 reads CASSYTLRANEQFF. The DNA of the CDR3 is TGTGCCAGCAGTTACACCCTGCGGGCTAATGAGCAGTTCTTC. The chain is built from TRBV6-2 or TRBV6-3 and TRBJ2-1; D may be TRBD2 (5 bases). The CDR3 totals 14 residues. Trimming left V 2 bases short and J 7 bases short, with 12 bases between. CDR1 MNHEY and CDR2 SVGEGT come from the germline V gene.

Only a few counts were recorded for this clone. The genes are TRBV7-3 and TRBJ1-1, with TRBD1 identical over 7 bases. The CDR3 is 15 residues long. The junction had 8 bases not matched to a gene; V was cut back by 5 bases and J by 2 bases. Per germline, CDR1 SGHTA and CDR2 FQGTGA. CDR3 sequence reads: CASSEQGKVNTEAFF. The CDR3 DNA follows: TGTGCCAGCAGCGAACAGGGGAAGGTTAACACTGAAGCTTTCTTT.

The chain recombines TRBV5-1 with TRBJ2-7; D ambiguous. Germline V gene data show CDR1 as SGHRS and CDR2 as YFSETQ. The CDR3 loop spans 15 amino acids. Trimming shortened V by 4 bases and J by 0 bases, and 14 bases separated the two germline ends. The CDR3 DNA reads TGCGCCAGCAGCCTGGAATTGGCGAGCTCCTACGAGCAGTACTTC. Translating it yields CASSLELASSYEQYF.

The CDR3 DNA reads as TGTGCCAGCAGCCTTACGTCGGGACATAGCCCTACGACTGCGGCGGGCGAGCAGTTCTTC. This translates into CASSLTSGHSPTTAAGEQFF. This rearrangement joins TRBV7-3 to TRBJ2-5, with D perhaps matching TRBD1 (6 bases). Near its end, the DNA agrees better with TRBJ2-1, so the J call may be wrong. CDR3 length: 20 residues. CDR1 and CDR2 from the germline V gene are SGHTA and FQGTGA.

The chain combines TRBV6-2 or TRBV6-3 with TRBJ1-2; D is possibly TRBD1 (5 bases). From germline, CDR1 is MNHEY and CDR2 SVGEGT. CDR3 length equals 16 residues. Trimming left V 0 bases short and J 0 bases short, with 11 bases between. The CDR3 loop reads CASSYSEGDPNYGYTF. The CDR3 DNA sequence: TGTGCCAGCAGTTACTCGGAAGGGGATCCTAACTATGGCTACACCTTC.

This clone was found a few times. CDR3 region: CASSDGQPFSGNTIYF. DNA for the CDR3: TGTGCCAGCAGCGACGGACAGCCCTTCTCTGGAAACACCATATATTTT. V usage is TRBV6-1 and J usage is TRBJ1-3, with a tentative D call TRBD1 (6 bases). V was trimmed by 6 bases and J by 0 bases, leaving 15 bases between them. From germline, CDR1 is MNHNS and CDR2 SASEGT. This CDR3 contains 16 residues.

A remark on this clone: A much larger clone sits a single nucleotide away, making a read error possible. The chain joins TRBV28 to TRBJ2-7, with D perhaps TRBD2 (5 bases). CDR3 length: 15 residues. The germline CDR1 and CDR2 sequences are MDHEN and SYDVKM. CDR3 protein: CSSSLAPRGGYEQYF. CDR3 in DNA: TGTTCCAGCAGTCTAGCCCCCCGGGGTGGCTACGAGCAGTACTTC.

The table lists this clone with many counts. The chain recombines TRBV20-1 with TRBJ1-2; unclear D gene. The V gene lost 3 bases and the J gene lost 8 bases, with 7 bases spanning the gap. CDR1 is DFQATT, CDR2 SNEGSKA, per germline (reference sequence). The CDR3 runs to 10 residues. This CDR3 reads CSASFGGYTF. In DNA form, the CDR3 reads TGCAGTGCTAGTTTTGGGGGCTACACCTTC.

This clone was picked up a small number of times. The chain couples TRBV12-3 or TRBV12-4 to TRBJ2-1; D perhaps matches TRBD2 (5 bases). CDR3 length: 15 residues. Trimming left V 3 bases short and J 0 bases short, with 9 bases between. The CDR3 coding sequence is TGTGCCAGCAGTTTGCGGGCCTTCTCCTACAATGAGCAGTTCTTC. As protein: CASSLRAFSYNEQFF.

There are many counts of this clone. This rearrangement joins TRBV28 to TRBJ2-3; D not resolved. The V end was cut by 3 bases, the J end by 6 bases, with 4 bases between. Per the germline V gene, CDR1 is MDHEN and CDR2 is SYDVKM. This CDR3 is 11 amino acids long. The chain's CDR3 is CASSFSDTQYF. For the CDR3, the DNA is TGTGCCAGCAGTTTTTCTGATACGCAGTATTTT.

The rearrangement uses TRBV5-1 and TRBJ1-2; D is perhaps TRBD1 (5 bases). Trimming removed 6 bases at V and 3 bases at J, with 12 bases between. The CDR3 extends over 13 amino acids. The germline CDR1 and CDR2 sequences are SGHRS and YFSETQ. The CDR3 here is CASTGRGDYGYTF. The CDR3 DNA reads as TGCGCCAGCACCGGACGGGGGGACTATGGCTACACCTTC. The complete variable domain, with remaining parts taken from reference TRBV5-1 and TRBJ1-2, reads KAGVTQTPRYLIKTRGQQVTLSCSPISGHRSVSWYQQTPGQGLQFLFEYFSETQRNKGNFPGRFSGRQFSNSRSEMNVSTLELGDSALYLCASTGRGDYGYTFGSGTRLTVV.

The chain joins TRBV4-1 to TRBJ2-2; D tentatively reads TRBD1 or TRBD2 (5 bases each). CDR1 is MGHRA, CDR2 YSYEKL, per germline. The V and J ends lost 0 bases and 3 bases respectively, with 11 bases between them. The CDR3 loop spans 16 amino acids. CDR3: CASSQDTGRYTGELFF. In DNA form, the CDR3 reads TGCGCCAGCAGCCAAGATACGGGACGATACACCGGGGAGCTGTTTTTT.

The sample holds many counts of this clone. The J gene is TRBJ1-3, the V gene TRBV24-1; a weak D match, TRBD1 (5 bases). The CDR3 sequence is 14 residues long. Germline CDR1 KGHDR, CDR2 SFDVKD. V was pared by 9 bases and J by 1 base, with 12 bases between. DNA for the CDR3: TGTGCCACCCGAGCCAGGGCGTCTGGAAACACCATATATTTT. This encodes CATRARASGNTIYF.

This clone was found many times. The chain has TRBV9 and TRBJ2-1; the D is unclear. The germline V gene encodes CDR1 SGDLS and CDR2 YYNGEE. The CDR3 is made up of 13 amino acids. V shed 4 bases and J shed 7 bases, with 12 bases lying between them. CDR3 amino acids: CASSLYDENEQFF. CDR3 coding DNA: TGTGCCAGCAGCCTTTACGACGAAAATGAGCAGTTCTTC. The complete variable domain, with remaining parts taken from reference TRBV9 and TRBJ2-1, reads DSGVTQTPKHLITATGQRVTLRCSPRSGDLSVYWYQQSLDQGLQFLIQYYNGEERAKGNILERFSAQQFPDLHSELNLSSLELGDSALYFCASSLYDENEQFFGPGTRLTVL.

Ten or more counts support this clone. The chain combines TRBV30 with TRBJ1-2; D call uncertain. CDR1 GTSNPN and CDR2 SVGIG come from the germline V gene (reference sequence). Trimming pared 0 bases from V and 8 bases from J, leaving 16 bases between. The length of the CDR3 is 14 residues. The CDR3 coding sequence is TGTGCCTGGAGTGTTCTGGCCGACAATGGGGGCTACACCTTC. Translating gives CAWSVLADNGGYTF.

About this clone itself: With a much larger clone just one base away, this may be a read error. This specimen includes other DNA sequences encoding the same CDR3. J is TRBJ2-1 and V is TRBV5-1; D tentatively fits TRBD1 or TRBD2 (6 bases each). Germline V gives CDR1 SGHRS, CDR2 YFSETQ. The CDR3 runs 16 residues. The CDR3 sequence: CASSLEGDLRVDEQFF. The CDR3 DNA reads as TGCGCCAGTAGCTTGGAGGGGGACCTCCGAGTCGATGAGCAGTTCTTC. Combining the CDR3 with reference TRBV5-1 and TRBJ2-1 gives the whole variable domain KAGVTQTPRYLIKTRGQQVTLSCSPISGHRSVSWYQQTPGQGLQFLFEYFSETQRNKGNFPGRFSGRQFSNSRSEMNVSTLELGDSALYLCASSLEGDLRVDEQFFGPGTRLTVL.

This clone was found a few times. The CDR3 sequence is CASSLLAGTEAFF. CDR3 nucleotide sequence: TGTGCCAGCAGCTTATTGGCGGGCACTGAAGCTTTCTTT. This rearrangement joins TRBV11-2 to TRBJ1-1; D remains unclear. Germline loops: CDR1 SGHAT, CDR2 FQNNGV. Trimming left V 2 bases short and J 4 bases short, with 8 bases between. The CDR3 is 13 residues long.

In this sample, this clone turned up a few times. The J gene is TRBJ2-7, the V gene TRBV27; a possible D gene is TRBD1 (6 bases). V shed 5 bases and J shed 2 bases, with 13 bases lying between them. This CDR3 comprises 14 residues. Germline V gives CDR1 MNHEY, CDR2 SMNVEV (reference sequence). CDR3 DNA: TGTGCCAGCAGTAAGCAAAGGACAGCCTACGAGCAGTACTTC. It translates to CASSKQRTAYEQYF.

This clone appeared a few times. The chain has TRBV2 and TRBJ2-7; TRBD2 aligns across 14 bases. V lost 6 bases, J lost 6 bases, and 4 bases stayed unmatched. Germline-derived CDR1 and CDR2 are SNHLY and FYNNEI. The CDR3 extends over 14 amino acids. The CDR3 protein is CASRGLAGVFEQYF. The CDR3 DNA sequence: TGTGCCAGCAGGGGACTAGCGGGAGTATTCGAGCAGTACTTC. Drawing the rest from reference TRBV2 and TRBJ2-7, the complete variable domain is EPEVTQTPSHQVTQMGQEVILRCVPISNHLYFYWYRQILGQKVEFLVSFYNNEISEKSEIFDDQFSVERPDGSNFTLKIRSTKLEDSAMYFCASRGLAGVFEQYFGPGTRLTVT.

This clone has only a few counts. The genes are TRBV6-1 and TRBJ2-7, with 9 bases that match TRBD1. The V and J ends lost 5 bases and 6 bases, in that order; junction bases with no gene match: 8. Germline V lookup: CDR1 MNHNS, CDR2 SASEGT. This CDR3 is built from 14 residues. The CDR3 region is CASSKRTGVGEQYF. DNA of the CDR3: TGTGCCAGCAGTAAACGGACAGGGGTAGGCGAGCAGTACTTC.

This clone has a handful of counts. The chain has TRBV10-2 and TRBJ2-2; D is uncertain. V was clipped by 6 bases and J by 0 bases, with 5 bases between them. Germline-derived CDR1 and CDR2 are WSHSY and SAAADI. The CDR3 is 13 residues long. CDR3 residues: CASRAANTGELFF. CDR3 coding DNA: TGCGCCAGCAGAGCCGCGAACACCGGGGAGCTGTTTTTT.

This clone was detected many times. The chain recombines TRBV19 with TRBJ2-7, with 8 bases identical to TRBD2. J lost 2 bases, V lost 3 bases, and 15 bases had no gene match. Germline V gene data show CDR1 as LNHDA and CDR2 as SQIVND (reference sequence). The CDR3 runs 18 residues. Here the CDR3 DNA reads TGTGCCAGTAGTATCACCCTCCGGGAGGGAAGAGGTGCCTACGAGCAGTACTTC. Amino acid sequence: CASSITLREGRGAYEQYF.

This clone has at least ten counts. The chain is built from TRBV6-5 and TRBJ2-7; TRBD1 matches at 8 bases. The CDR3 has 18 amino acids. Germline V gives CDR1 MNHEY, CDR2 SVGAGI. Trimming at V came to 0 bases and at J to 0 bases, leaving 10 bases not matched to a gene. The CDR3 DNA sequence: TGTGCCAGCAGTTACTCGATAGGTGGACAGGGATACTCCTACGAGCAGTACTTC. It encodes CASSYSIGGQGYSYEQYF.

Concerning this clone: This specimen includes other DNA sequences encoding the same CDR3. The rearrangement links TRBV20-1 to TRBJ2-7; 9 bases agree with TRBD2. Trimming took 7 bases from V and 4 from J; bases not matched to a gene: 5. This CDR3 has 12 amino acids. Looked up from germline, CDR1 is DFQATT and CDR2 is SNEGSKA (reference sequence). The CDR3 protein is CSVGSGSYEQYF. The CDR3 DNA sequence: TGCAGTGTGGGTAGCGGGAGTTACGAGCAGTACTTC.